These T cell receptor beta chains were read from a single sample in a study of blood T cell repertoires in COVID-19. Repertoires were generated with immunoSEQ multiplex PCR, while TCRdb's copy carries only in-frame clones and drops some. Seen here are about 380,000 clones, more than 75% observed once, and the top ten hold 2.5% to 3%. What was sequenced was PBMCs or T cells enriched from blood (not recorded which). The source of these receptors is a woman in her thirties who had recovered from COVID-19. Both conserved end residues are part of each CDR3. The D gene is left open where the match is weak.

>TRBV24-1|TRBJ2-1|TRBD2
CATSDPHWREGGNEQFF
>TRBV6-5|TRBJ1-1|-
CASSYNTAYTEAFF
>TRBV9|TRBJ2-3|-
CASSSFQGRYTDTQYF
>TRBV30|TRBJ1-4|TRBD1
CAWSRQGVEKLFF
>TRBV2|TRBJ1-4|-
CASSDGGMGEKLFF
>TRBV19|TRBJ1-2|-
CASSREASRGGYTF
>TRBV5-6|TRBJ1-6|-
CASSSRGDIRPLHF
>TRBV19|TRBJ2-7|TRBD1
CASSIGQGYEQYF
>TRBV7-3|TRBJ2-5|TRBD1
CASSRDSNPIETQYF
>TRBV11-3|TRBJ2-3|-
CASSLDGLTQYF
>TRBV19|TRBJ1-5|-
CASSIIGLVDQPQHF
>TRBV18|TRBJ2-5|-
CASSPGGNGRGRETQYF
>TRBV21-1|TRBJ2-7|-
CASSTWTGGSYEQYF
>TRBV30|TRBJ1-2|TRBD1
CAWGTGQAIYGYTF
>TRBV11-2|TRBJ2-7|TRBD2
CASSASGTSGDEQYF
>TRBV19|TRBJ1-2|-
CASSIETSLYGYTF
>TRBV12-3/TRBV12-4|TRBJ2-7|-
CASSRGTYEQYF
>TRBV27|TRBJ2-7|-
CASSLGRGVSYEQYF
>TRBV23-1|TRBJ1-1|TRBD1
CASSPRQGRNTEAFF
>TRBV9|TRBJ1-3|-
CASSPTDYSGNTIYF
>TRBV11-3|TRBJ2-1|TRBD2
CASSERLAGDYNEQFF
>TRBV19|TRBJ2-7|TRBD1
CASSPGTGLDSYEQYF
>TRBV19|TRBJ2-6|TRBD1
CASSISGTGGSGANVLTF
>TRBV11-2|TRBJ2-1|-
CASSFQDNEQFF
>TRBV19|TRBJ1-6|-
CASSMGALNSPLHF
>TRBV11-2|TRBJ1-1|-
CASSLGSRVNAEMNTEAFF
>TRBV5-4|TRBJ2-1|TRBD2
CASSSGTGLAGYNEQFF
>TRBV6-5|TRBJ1-6|-
CASRRQNPNSPLHF
>TRBV27|TRBJ2-7|-
CASSLSRPMEQYF
>TRBV27|TRBJ2-7|TRBD1
CASRTGTGSYEQYF
>TRBV28|TRBJ1-4|-
CASTSRKQGSNEKLFF
>TRBV24-1|TRBJ1-2|TRBD1
CATIRYGDRHPRGYTF
>TRBV14|TRBJ2-1|-
CASSQDGGARGNEQFF
>TRBV7-6|TRBJ2-7|TRBD1
CASSFLRDRGLYEQYF
>TRBV7-8|TRBJ2-7|-
CASSKVETRSYEQYF
>TRBV9|TRBJ2-2|-
CASSVGAFANTGELFF
>TRBV7-2|TRBJ2-1|TRBD2
CASSFGLAGDFEQFF
>TRBV5-6|TRBJ2-1|-
CASSSLPNEQFF
>TRBV5-5|TRBJ1-2|-
CASSPEMINSGYTF
>TRBV3-1/TRBV3-2|TRBJ1-2|TRBD1
CASRTSRQGANYGYTF
>TRBV20-1|TRBJ1-5|-
CSASDGNQPQHF
>TRBV2|TRBJ1-5|TRBD1
CASGIEGANQPQHF
>TRBV6-1|TRBJ1-2|-
CASSEDSYGYTF
>TRBV5-4|TRBJ2-5|-
CASSAPSAQETQYF
>TRBV5-6|TRBJ1-2|-
CASSLNRLSTHGYTF
>TRBV6-5|TRBJ1-4|TRBD1
CASSLGTGANEKLFF
>TRBV28|TRBJ1-2|TRBD1
CASSLGQGVGYTF
>TRBV10-2|TRBJ2-1|TRBD2
CASSDRASGGFYNEQFF
>TRBV7-9|TRBJ2-7|TRBD2
CASSLIMGLAAYEQYF
>TRBV9|TRBJ1-5|-
CASSVAAGILNQPQHF
>TRBV7-9|TRBJ2-3|TRBD2
CASSLLGLAGGRFPDTQYF
>TRBV9|TRBJ1-1|-
CASSVMSGETEAFF
>TRBV29-1|TRBJ2-2|-
CSGLDRPTGELFF
>TRBV5-5|TRBJ1-1|-
CASTSWNSLNTEAFF
>TRBV21-1|TRBJ1-5|-
CASSNPGQGLIQPQHF
>TRBV5-5|TRBJ1-5|-
CASSQLRDNMVPNQPQHF
>TRBV29-1|TRBJ2-1|-
CSVEGLLLNEQFF